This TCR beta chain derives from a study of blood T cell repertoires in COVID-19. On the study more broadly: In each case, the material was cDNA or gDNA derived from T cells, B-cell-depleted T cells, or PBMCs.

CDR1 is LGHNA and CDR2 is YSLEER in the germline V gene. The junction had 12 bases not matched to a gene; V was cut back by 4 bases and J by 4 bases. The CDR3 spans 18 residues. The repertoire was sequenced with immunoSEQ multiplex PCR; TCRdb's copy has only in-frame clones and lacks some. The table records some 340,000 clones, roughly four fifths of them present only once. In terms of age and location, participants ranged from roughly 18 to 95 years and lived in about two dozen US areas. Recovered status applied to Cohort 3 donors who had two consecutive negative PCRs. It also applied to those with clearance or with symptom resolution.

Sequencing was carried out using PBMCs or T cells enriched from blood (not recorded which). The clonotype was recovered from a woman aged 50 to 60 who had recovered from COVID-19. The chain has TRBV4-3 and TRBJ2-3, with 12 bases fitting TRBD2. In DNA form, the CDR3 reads TGCGCCAGCAGCCTAGGACTAGCGGGGCGGACCGGGCCAGATACGCAGTATTTT. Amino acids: CASSLGLAGRTGPDTQYF.